The table lists the clone carrying this T cell receptor beta chain with a few counts. Its target is not known. Time point in this sample: blood at routine non-recurrence follow-up after resection. In each case, whole RNA from tumor, nontumor lung or frozen PBMC was sequenced unsorted. TCRdb reprocessed the 5' RACE reads with MiXCR, giving one entry per CDR3 protein. The sample contains under 150,000 distinct CDR3 sequences, 10% to 15% of which appear only once. This specimen belongs to a study of spatial heterogeneity in lung cancer. On the study more broadly: Around 70 TRACERx patients with early, untreated non-small cell lung cancer donated samples. On average, each unique TCR and UMI combination appeared more than ten times in raw reads. The study sequenced follow-up PBMC samples when they were available, at a median of around 2 years after resection. General study points: The study found ubiquitous expanded tumor TCRs in blood more at resection than follow-up.

This clonotype was sampled from a male donor with early-stage non-small cell lung cancer. The sequencing here drew on PBMCs, taken at follow-up.

Here the CDR3 DNA reads TGTGCCAGCAGCCAAGATGGGCAAGAGTTACAGCCCCAGCATTTT. Its protein is CASSQDGQELQPQHF. The V call is TRBV4-2, the J call TRBJ1-5; D is undetermined. V was trimmed by 0 bases and J by 7 bases, leaving 13 bases between them. Germline CDR1 reads LGHNA; CDR2 reads YNFKEQ. The CDR3 loop spans 15 amino acids.